Below, 13 T cell receptor beta chains from the same sample are listed, as sequenced in a study of response to subunit inactivated influenza vaccine. MiXCR, run by TCRdb on the RT-PCR reads, gives a single entry per CDR3 protein. The sample gives roughly 520,000 distinct CDR3 sequences, roughly 27% of which show up once; approximately 2% is in the top ten. The sequences come from CD4+ T cells sorted from PBMCs, collected more than 4 days after vaccination. Receptors were obtained from a man aged 50 to 60 who received an inactivated influenza vaccine.

The chain carries TRBV11-2 and TRBJ2-3; D may be TRBD2 (6 bases). CDR1 and CDR2 from the germline V gene are SGHAT and FQNNGV. The V end lost 5 bases, the J end lost 1 base, and 13 bases lay between the germline ends. CDR3 size: 15 residues. CDR3 residues: CASSPAGGGTDTQYF. The CDR3 bases are TGTGCCAGCAGCCCCGCCGGGGGAGGCACAGATACGCAGTATTTT. The full variable domain, in which reference TRBV11-2 and TRBJ2-3 provide the parts outside the CDR3, is EAGVAQSPRYKIIEKRQSVAFWCNPISGHATLYWYQQILGQGPKLLIQFQNNGVVDDSQLPKDRFSAERLKGVDSTLKIQPAKLEDSAVYLCASSPAGGGTDTQYFGPGTRLTVL.

This clonotype came up a few times. The chain employs TRBV18 and TRBJ2-1; D is ambiguous. The CDR3 covers 17 residues. CDR1 and CDR2 (germline): KGHSH, LQKENI. V was clipped by 0 bases and J by 5 bases, with 17 bases between them. DNA for the CDR3: TGTGCCAGCTCACCACCGATCTCAGACCCCCGTCACAATGAGCAGTTCTTC. This gives the protein CASSPPISDPRHNEQFF.

This clonotype was observed a handful of times. The CDR3 loop is CASSSQAGELFF. CDR3 coding DNA: TGTGCCAGCAGCTCGCAGGCCGGGGAGCTGTTTTTT. The J gene is TRBJ2-2, the V gene TRBV7-9; unclear D gene. V was pared by 4 bases and J by 6 bases, with 6 bases between. CDR1 is SEHNR and CDR2 is FQNEAQ in the germline V gene (reference sequence). The CDR3 consists of 12 residues.

This clonotype was recorded a few times. V gene TRBV6-5 combines with J gene TRBJ1-1; D unresolved. Germline lookup yields CDR1 MNHEY and CDR2 SVGAGI. Trimming stripped 1 base from V and 2 bases from J, with 5 bases between. The CDR3 loop spans 13 amino acids. CDR3 bases: TGTGCCAGCAGTTACTGGATTAACACTGAAGCTTTCTTT. Protein sequence: CASSYWINTEAFF.

In this sample, this clonotype turned up many times. The chain uses TRBV10-3 and TRBJ2-5, with TRBD2 matching over 8 bases. Per the germline V gene, CDR1 is ENHRY and CDR2 is SYGVKD. The CDR3 loop spans 15 amino acids. Trimming removed 5 bases from V and 2 bases from J; junction bases left unmatched: 7. CDR3 region: CAISTPGGFQETQYF. CDR3 nucleotides: TGTGCCATCAGTACACCGGGGGGGTTTCAAGAGACCCAGTACTTC.

The genes are TRBV2 and TRBJ1-2; D unresolved. The CDR3 contains 12 residues. V gave up 3 bases and J gave up 3 bases, with 5 bases separating them. The germline CDR1 and CDR2 sequences are SNHLY and FYNNEI. CDR3 protein: CASSEIHYGYTF. The DNA of the CDR3 is TGTGCCAGCAGTGAGATCCACTATGGCTACACCTTC.

The chain recombines TRBV12-3 or TRBV12-4 with TRBJ1-5; D not certain. V was trimmed by 6 bases and J by 6 bases, leaving 15 bases between them. The CDR3 sequence is 14 residues long. The CDR3: CASRMSGGGQPQHF. CDR3 nucleotides: TGTGCCAGCAGGATGTCTGGTGGCGGTCAGCCCCAGCATTTT.

The chain carries TRBV7-2 and TRBJ2-4; 16 nucleotides line up with TRBD2. The CDR3 has 16 residues. Germline V gene lookup returns CDR1 SGHTA and CDR2 FQGNSA. With V trimmed by 3 bases and J by 8 bases, 4 bases remained unmatched. The CDR3 loop is CASSLGLAGGLYIQYF. The CDR3 DNA reads as TGTGCCAGCAGCTTGGGACTAGCGGGAGGGTTGTACATTCAGTACTTC.

The sample holds many counts of this clonotype. The genes are TRBV5-5 and TRBJ2-1, with TRBD2 matching over 9 bases. This CDR3 has 15 residues. Germline V gene lookup returns CDR1 SGHKS and CDR2 YYEKEE (reference sequence). With V trimmed by 0 bases and J by 2 bases, 0 bases remained unmatched. The CDR3: CASSLASGTYNEQFF. CDR3 nucleotides: TGTGCCAGCAGCTTGGCTAGCGGGACCTACAATGAGCAGTTCTTC.

The chain recombines TRBV6-1 with TRBJ1-1; the match to TRBD1 covers 10 bases. The CDR3 has 14 amino acids. Looked up from germline, CDR1 is MNHNS and CDR2 is SASEGT. V lost 4 bases to trimming and J lost 2 bases; unmatched junction nucleotides: 1. CDR3 protein: CASSGDRGNTEAFF. CDR3 DNA: TGTGCCAGCAGTGGGGACAGGGGAAACACTGAAGCTTTCTTT.

The chain combines TRBV28 with TRBJ2-1; 7 bases fit TRBD1. The CDR3 sequence is 15 residues long. The V gene's germline CDR1 is MDHEN and CDR2 SYDVKM. J lost 3 bases, V lost 3 bases, and 5 bases had no gene match. The CDR3 sequence is CASSLRQGFYNEQFF. The CDR3 DNA is TGTGCCAGCAGTTTGCGACAGGGCTTCTACAATGAGCAGTTCTTC.

A few counts support this clonotype. The rearrangement uses TRBV20-1 and TRBJ1-6; D perhaps matches TRBD1 (5 bases). The CDR3 is 14 amino acids. Germline loops: CDR1 DFQATT, CDR2 SNEGSKA (reference sequence). V was clipped by 4 bases and J by 7 bases, with 14 bases between them. The CDR3 sequence is CSAMTTGWNSPLHF. For the CDR3, the DNA is TGCAGTGCTATGACCACAGGTTGGAATTCACCCCTCCACTTT.

This clonotype was seen a few times. The CDR3 loop is CSATRDRTSGGARETQYF. The CDR3 DNA follows: TGCAGTGCCACCCGGGACAGGACTAGCGGGGGTGCTAGGGAGACCCAGTACTTC. This chain connects TRBV20-1 to TRBJ2-5; 13 nucleotides agree with TRBD2. With 6 bases clipped from V and 5 bases from J, the junction kept 18 bases outside the gene matches. The CDR3 consists of 18 residues. The germline CDR1 and CDR2 sequences are DFQATT and SNEGSKA (reference sequence).